Given below is one TCR beta chain in context. Antigen: not known. This sample is drawn from a study of OX40 agonist ivuxolimab in advanced cancers. In the study overall: At doses from 0.01 to 10 mg/kg, patients were given intravenous ivuxolimab every 2 weeks. Partial responses occurred in three patients (one hepatocellular carcinoma, two cutaneous melanoma).

Patients were excluded for autoimmune disease history or systemic immunosuppression. Findings and caveats of the study: Within 6 weeks, CD4+ and CD8+ blood T cells expanded clonally at 0.1 to 3.0 mg/kg.

TCRdb keeps only in-frame clones here, not all; method: immunoSEQ multiplex PCR. The table shows about 100,000 clones, with approximately 90% occurring only once. Trimming cost V 5 bases and J 2 bases, with 13 bases left between them. The CDR3 has 14 residues. CDR1 is MDHEN, CDR2 SYDVKM, per germline. The chain carries TRBV28 and TRBJ2-7, with D tentatively TRBD1 or TRBD2 (5 bases each). The sequencing here drew on CD4+ or CD8+ T cells sorted from blood, taken in a trial of the OX40 agonist ivuxolimab. The source of this sequence is an adult with an advanced solid tumor such as melanoma, head and neck, liver or kidney cancer. CDR3: CASSGGQGAYEQYF. The CDR3 nucleotides read TGTGCCAGCAGTGGCGGGCAGGGAGCCTACGAGCAGTACTTC.